The clone carrying this TCR beta chain occurred many times. Its matching antigen is unknown. This sample was taken from a study of early T cells in non-severe SARS-CoV-2 infection. Study information: With bulk RNA from unsorted whole blood as input, sequencing yielded unpaired chains. General study results and limits: Anti-spike CD8 specificities were favored by VDJdb matching, whose results missed private and CD4 specificities.

This CDR3 region has 16 residues. Trimming stripped 6 bases from V and 2 bases from J, with 17 bases between. Germline values: CDR1 MGHDK, CDR2 SYGVNS. Individual cDNA molecules were tagged with unique molecular identifiers, the study reported. TCRdb reprocessed the 5' RACE reads via MiXCR and lists one record per CDR3 protein. The repertoire holds tens of thousands of distinct CDR3 sequences, with about an eighth as singletons. The J gene is TRBJ1-5, the V gene TRBV25-1; a possible D gene is TRBD1 (6 bases). The source was whole blood, collected at baseline. The receptor's source is an adult who was a healthcare worker with PCR-confirmed SARS-CoV-2 infection or an uninfected control (not recorded which). The CDR3 spells CASSRGEVRGNQPQHF. CDR3 nucleotides: TGTGCCAGCAGCAGGGGCGAGGTGCGAGGCAATCAGCCCCAGCATTTT.